The 10 T cell receptor beta chains given below trace back to one sample, sequenced in a study of blood T cell repertoires in COVID-19. The protocol was immunoSEQ multiplex PCR, while the TCRdb copy is restricted to in-frame clones and leaves out a portion. Of 85,000 to 100,000 clones in the sample, 86% are singletons; the top ten hold 10% to 15%. Material: peripheral blood. Receptors originate from a woman aged 60-75 years in a cohort sampled during active or convalescent COVID-19.

This clone came up once. V gene TRBV19 combines with J gene TRBJ1-3; 7 bases agree with TRBD1. Germline CDR1 is LNHDA and CDR2 is SQIVND (reference sequence). The junction had 7 bases not matched to a gene; V was cut back by 5 bases and J by 0 bases. This CDR3 contains 16 residues. CDR3 loop: CASSPTQGLSGNTIYF. The CDR3 DNA reads TGTGCCAGTAGTCCCACACAGGGGCTCTCTGGAAACACCATATATTTT.

The rearrangement uses TRBV7-2 and TRBJ1-4, with 8 nucleotides matching TRBD1. This CDR3 is built from 15 residues. Germline V gene data show CDR1 as SGHTA and CDR2 as FQGNSA. Trimming at V came to 5 bases and at J to 11 bases, leaving 13 bases not matched to a gene. The CDR3 region has the DNA TGTGCCAGCAGCAAGGTTCAGGGGGCGCGGGGTAAACTGTTTTTT. It specifies CASSKVQGARGKLFF.

This clone was seen a single time. J is TRBJ2-3 and V is TRBV18; no reliable D call. Trimming shortened V by 1 base and J by 2 bases, and 7 bases separated the two germline ends. CDR3 length equals 14 residues. CDR1 and CDR2 from the germline V gene are KGHSH and LQKENI. The CDR3 reads CASSPQSFTDTQYF. The CDR3 nucleotides are TGTGCCAGCTCACCACAATCTTTCACAGATACGCAGTATTTT. Full variable domain (missing parts from reference TRBV18 and TRBJ2-3): NAGVMQNPRHLVRRRGQEARLRCSPMKGHSHVYWYRQLPEEGLKFMVYLQKENIIDESGMPKERFSAEFPKEGPSILRIQQVVRGDSAAYFCASSPQSFTDTQYFGPGTRLTVL.

V usage is TRBV4-1 and J usage is TRBJ2-7, with no clear D. The germline V gene has CDR1 MGHRA and CDR2 YSYEKL. Trimming cost V 1 base and J 2 bases, with 9 bases left between them. This CDR3 is 14 amino acids long. CDR3 sequence (DNA): TGCGCCAGCAGCCAAGGGTACAGCCCCTACGAGCAGTACTTC. Its protein product is CASSQGYSPYEQYF.

The rearrangement joins TRBV10-3 to TRBJ1-2, with D possibly TRBD1 on 5 matching bases. V shed 10 bases and J shed 4 bases, with 22 bases lying between them. The CDR3 is made up of 15 amino acids. Germline CDR1 is ENHRY and CDR2 is SYGVKD. As DNA, the CDR3 is TGTGCCACCCGCCATGAGTCCGACAGACTCTATGGCTACACCTTC. Encoded protein: CATRHESDRLYGYTF.

V gene TRBV10-3 combines with J gene TRBJ2-4; 12 bases are shared with TRBD1. This CDR3 region has 15 residues. The trim removed 2 bases at V and 8 bases at J, leaving 4 bases unmatched. Germline CDR1 is ENHRY and CDR2 is SYGVKD. CDR3 nucleotide sequence: TGTGCCATCAGTGAGGGGACAGGGGGCATGGACATTCAGTACTTC. Translated, it gives CAISEGTGGMDIQYF.

V is TRBV2 and J is TRBJ2-7, with 8 bases lining up with TRBD2. Trimming took 8 bases from V and 2 from J; bases not matched to a gene: 17. From germline, CDR1 is SNHLY and CDR2 FYNNEI. This CDR3 has 17 amino acids. Here the CDR3 reads CASYQTALAGNTYEQYF. CDR3 nucleotide sequence: TGTGCCAGCTACCAAACAGCCCTAGCGGGCAATACCTACGAGCAGTACTTC.

This clone was seen a few times. The chain carries TRBV29-1 and TRBJ2-7, with D possibly matching TRBD1 (5 bases). V lost 4 bases, J lost 5 bases, and 12 bases lay in between. The CDR3 covers 12 residues. CDR1 SQVTM and CDR2 ANQGSEA come from the germline V gene. Written as DNA, the CDR3 is TGCAGCGTTGTAAGGACATCCAACGAGCAGTACTTC. Amino acid sequence: CSVVRTSNEQYF.

This clone was detected only a few times. The chain employs TRBV3-1 (or the pseudogene TRBV3-2) and TRBJ1-1, with D perhaps TRBD1 (6 bases). The V end was cut by 2 bases, the J end by 11 bases, with 12 bases between. The CDR3 extends over 12 amino acids. Germline V gene data show CDR1 as LGHDT and CDR2 as YNNKEL (reference sequence). CDR3 region: CASSQIQGWAFF. The DNA of the CDR3 is TGTGCCAGCAGCCAAATACAGGGTTGGGCTTTCTTT.

The chain joins TRBV2 to TRBJ1-5, with TRBD1 as a possible D gene (6 bases). There are 13 residues in the CDR3. Trimming removed 5 bases from V and 4 bases from J, with 9 bases in between. CDR1 is SNHLY, CDR2 FYNNEI, per germline. The CDR3 protein is CASSSGANQPQHF. DNA of the CDR3: TGTGCCAGCAGTTCAGGGGCAAATCAGCCCCAGCATTTT.